The 8 T cell receptor beta chains below come from one sample, sequenced in a study of T cells in Graves' hyperthyroidism and ophthalmopathy. Researchers amplified the TCR beta CDR3 regions from RNA transcripts. With the HTBI primer set, the TCR CDR3 went through a first round of RT-PCR. TCRdb ran MiXCR on the multiplex PCR reads and lists one entry per CDR3 protein. The data hold 700,000 or so distinct CDR3 sequences, with 15% to 20% observed a single time. Sequencing input: blood. The source is a man aged 18 to 29 with Graves' hyperthyroidism.

This clonotype was seen a few times. The chain has TRBV18 and TRBJ2-7; TRBD1 matches at 9 bases. Trimming cost V 4 bases and J 6 bases; bases outside gene matches: 7. CDR3 length: 14 residues. Germline V gives CDR1 KGHSH, CDR2 LQKENI. CDR3 loop: CASSHSGTGTEQYF. CDR3 coding DNA: TGTGCCAGCTCACATAGTGGGACAGGGACCGAGCAGTACTTC.

The table lists this clonotype with many counts. The chain employs TRBV12-3 or TRBV12-4 and TRBJ2-1; D is unresolved. V was pared by 7 bases and J by 5 bases, with 15 bases between. The CDR3 is made up of 14 amino acids. CDR3 bases: TGTGCCAGCAAGCCGGGCGAGCGAGACAATGAGCAGTTCTTC. Its translation: CASKPGERDNEQFF.

This chain uses TRBV5-4 with TRBJ2-1; the D gene is possibly TRBD1 (6 bases). V gave up 2 bases and J gave up 0 bases, with 12 bases separating them. The CDR3 sequence is 16 residues long. CDR1 and CDR2 (germline): SGHNT, YYREEE (reference sequence). CDR3 coding DNA: TGTGCCAGCAGCTTCTTCCCCAGGGGCTCCTACAATGAGCAGTTCTTC. It codes for CASSFFPRGSYNEQFF.

This clonotype was picked up many times. J is TRBJ2-7 and V is TRBV11-1; TRBD1 aligns across 7 bases. The CDR3 extends over 14 amino acids. Germline V CDR1 and CDR2: SGHAT, FQDESV (reference sequence). The ends lost 5 bases at V and 1 base at J; junction bases unmatched: 5. The CDR3 nucleotides are TGTGCCAGCAGCACTCCGGGACAGTCCTACGAGCAGTACTTC. Amino acid sequence: CASSTPGQSYEQYF.

This clonotype appeared a few times. V is TRBV30 and J is TRBJ1-3; 10 bases are a match to TRBD1. V gave up 6 bases and J gave up 7 bases; unmatched junction bases: 18. This CDR3 contains 17 residues. Per the germline V gene, CDR1 is GTSNPN and CDR2 is SVGIG (reference sequence). CDR3 in DNA: TGTGCCTGCCCCAAAATCGGGACAGGGGAGGATCGGAACACCATATATTTT. Its protein is CACPKIGTGEDRNTIYF.

There are many counts of this clonotype. This chain joins TRBV28 and TRBJ2-1; D not certain. Trimming took off 6 bases at V and 2 bases at J, with 17 bases between the two ends. The CDR3 consists of 16 residues. The germline V gene has CDR1 MDHEN and CDR2 SYDVKM. The CDR3 protein is CASSRPDASAYNEQFF. CDR3 nucleotides: TGTGCCAGCAGCCGCCCGGACGCAAGCGCCTACAATGAGCAGTTCTTC. Supplemented by reference TRBV28 and TRBJ2-1, the full variable domain reads DVKVTQSSRYLVKRTGEKVFLECVQDMDHENMFWYRQDPGLGLRLIYFSYDVKMKEKGDIPEGYSVSREKKERFSLILESASTNQTSMYLCASSRPDASAYNEQFFGPGTRLTVL.

This clonotype was counted only a few times. The J gene is TRBJ2-2, the V gene TRBV25-1; 8 nucleotides match TRBD2. The junction had 5 bases not matched to a gene; V was cut back by 0 bases and J by 8 bases. Germline loops: CDR1 MGHDK, CDR2 SYGVNS. This CDR3 comprises 15 residues. The CDR3 region is CASSEYGAGAGELFF. Written as DNA, the CDR3 is TGTGCCAGCAGTGAATACGGAGCGGGAGCGGGGGAGCTGTTTTTT.

The V and J genes are TRBV27 and TRBJ2-7; 12 bases match TRBD2. The CDR3 is made up of 15 amino acids. The junction had 2 bases not matched to a gene; V was cut back by 0 bases and J by 5 bases. The germline CDR1 and CDR2 sequences are MNHEY and SMNVEV (reference sequence). DNA for the CDR3: TGTGCCAGCAGTTTATCGACTAGCGGGAGCAACGAGCAGTACTTC. It translates to CASSLSTSGSNEQYF.